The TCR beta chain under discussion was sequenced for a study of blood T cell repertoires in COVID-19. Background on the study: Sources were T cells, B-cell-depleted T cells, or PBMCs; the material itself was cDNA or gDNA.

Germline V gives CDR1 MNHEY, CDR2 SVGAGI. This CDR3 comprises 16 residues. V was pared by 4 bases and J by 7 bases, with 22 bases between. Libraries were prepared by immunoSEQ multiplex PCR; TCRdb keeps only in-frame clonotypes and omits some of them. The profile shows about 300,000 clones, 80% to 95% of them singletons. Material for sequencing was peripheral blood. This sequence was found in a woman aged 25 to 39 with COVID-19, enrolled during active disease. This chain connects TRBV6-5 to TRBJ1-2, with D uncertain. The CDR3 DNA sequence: TGTGCCAGCAGTTGGAACCCACCGGAGACTCGAGCTGGCTACACCTTC. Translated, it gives CASSWNPPETRAGYTF.